These 5 T cell receptor beta chains were sequenced from one sample in a study of blood T cells in healthy people across ages. The authors ran a second PCR of roughly 6 to 12 cycles using a sample-barcoded 5' primer and a J-beta primer mix. TCRdb re-called the 5' RACE reads through MiXCR, storing one row per CDR3 protein. The data contain some 710,000 distinct CDR3 sequences, around a fifth of them singletons. Sequencing was performed on blood. The receptors shown here come from a man between 65 and 80 years old in good health.

The chain carries TRBV6-5 and TRBJ2-3; tentatively, D is TRBD2 (6 bases). Trimming took off 7 bases at V and 6 bases at J, with 14 bases between the two ends. CDR3 length equals 13 residues. The germline gives CDR1 MNHEY, CDR2 SVGAGI. CDR3 in DNA: TGTGCCAGCAATCCCTCGGCGGGGGATACGCAGTATTTT. Its translation: CASNPSAGDTQYF.

As for this clonotype: Relative to the germline gene, one junction end is altered; a read error may explain this. The CDR3 region has the DNA TGTGCCAGCAGTTATTTACAGGGGGCCGGGTATGGCCACACCTTC. Translating it yields CASSYLQGAGYGHTF. The chain carries TRBV6-6 and TRBJ1-2, with 9 bases aligning to TRBD1. Germline lookup yields CDR1 MNHNY and CDR2 SVGAGI (reference sequence). The CDR3 runs to 15 residues.

The V call is TRBV18, the J call TRBJ2-1, with D maybe TRBD1 (6 bases). CDR3 size: 14 residues. Germline V gene lookup returns CDR1 KGHSH and CDR2 LQKENI. The V and J ends lost 3 bases and 5 bases respectively, with 11 bases between them. DNA of the CDR3: TGTGCCAGCTCACCGTCGTGGGGGCACAATGAGCAGTTCTTC. It encodes CASSPSWGHNEQFF.

This clonotype has only a few counts. The chain combines TRBV3-1 with TRBJ1-4; possibly TRBD1 for D (6 bases). Trimming took 1 base from V and 0 from J, leaving 9 bases between them. The germline gives CDR1 LGHDT, CDR2 YNNKEL (reference sequence). This CDR3 is 16 amino acids long. This CDR3 is CASSQVDSPTNEKLFF. DNA of the CDR3: TGTGCCAGCAGCCAAGTGGACAGTCCAACTAATGAAAAACTGTTTTTT.

This clonotype was observed many times. CDR3 residues: CSVEDPRQSLGGYTF. Written as DNA, the CDR3 is TGCAGCGTTGAAGATCCCAGACAGTCGTTGGGTGGCTACACCTTC. The rearrangement links TRBV29-1 to TRBJ1-2, with D possibly being TRBD1 (5 bases). Trimming cost V 0 bases and J 7 bases, with 18 bases left between them. CDR1 is SQVTM, CDR2 ANQGSEA, per germline. This CDR3 region has 15 residues.